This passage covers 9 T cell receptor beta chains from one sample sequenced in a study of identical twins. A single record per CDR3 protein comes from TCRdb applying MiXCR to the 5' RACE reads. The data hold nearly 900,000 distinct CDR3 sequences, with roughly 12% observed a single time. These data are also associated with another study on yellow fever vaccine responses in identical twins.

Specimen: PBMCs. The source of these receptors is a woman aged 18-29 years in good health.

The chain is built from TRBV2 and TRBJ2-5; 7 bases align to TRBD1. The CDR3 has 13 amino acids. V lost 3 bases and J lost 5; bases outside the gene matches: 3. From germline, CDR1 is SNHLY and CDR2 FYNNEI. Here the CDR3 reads CASSEQGEETQYF. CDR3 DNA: TGTGCCAGCAGTGAGCAGGGGGAGGAGACCCAGTACTTC. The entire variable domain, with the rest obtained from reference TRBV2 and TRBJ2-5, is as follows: EPEVTQTPSHQVTQMGQEVILRCVPISNHLYFYWYRQILGQKVEFLVSFYNNEISEKSEIFDDQFSVERPDGSNFTLKIRSTKLEDSAMYFCASSEQGEETQYFGPGTRLLVL.

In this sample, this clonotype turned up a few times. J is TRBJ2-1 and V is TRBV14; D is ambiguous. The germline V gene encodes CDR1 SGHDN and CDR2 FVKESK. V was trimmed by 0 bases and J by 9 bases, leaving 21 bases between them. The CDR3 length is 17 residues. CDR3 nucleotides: TGTGCCAGCAGCCAAGAGCGTGCTACCCCGAGGACGGGTGAGCAGTTCTTC. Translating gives CASSQERATPRTGEQFF.

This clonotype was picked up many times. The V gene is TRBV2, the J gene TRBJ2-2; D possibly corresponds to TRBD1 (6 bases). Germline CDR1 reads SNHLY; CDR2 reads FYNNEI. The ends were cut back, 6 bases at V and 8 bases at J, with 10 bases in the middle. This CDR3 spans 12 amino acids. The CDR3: CASRPGQGELFF. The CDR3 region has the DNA TGTGCCAGCAGGCCCGGACAGGGGGAGCTGTTTTTT.

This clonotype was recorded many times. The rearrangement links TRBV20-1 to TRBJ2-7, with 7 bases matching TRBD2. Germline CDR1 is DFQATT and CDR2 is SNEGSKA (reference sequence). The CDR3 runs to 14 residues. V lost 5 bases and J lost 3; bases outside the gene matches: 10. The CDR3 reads CSASTSARFYEQYF. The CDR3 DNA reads TGCAGTGCTTCAACTAGCGCGAGATTCTACGAGCAGTACTTC.

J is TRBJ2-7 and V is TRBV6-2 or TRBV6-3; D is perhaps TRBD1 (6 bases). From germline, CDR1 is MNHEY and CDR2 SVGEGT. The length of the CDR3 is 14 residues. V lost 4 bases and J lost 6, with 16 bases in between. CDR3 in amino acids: CASSSRYRDFEQYF. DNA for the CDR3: TGTGCCAGCAGTTCCAGATACAGGGATTTCGAGCAGTACTTC.

DNA for the CDR3: TGTGCCAGCAATACCCTGCGCGGCAATGAGCAGTTCTTC. It yields the protein CASNTLRGNEQFF. This chain links TRBV6-1 with TRBJ2-1; D ambiguous. Trimming cost V 7 bases and J 6 bases, with 13 bases left between them. CDR1 and CDR2 (germline): MNHNS, SASEGT. This CDR3 has 13 amino acids.

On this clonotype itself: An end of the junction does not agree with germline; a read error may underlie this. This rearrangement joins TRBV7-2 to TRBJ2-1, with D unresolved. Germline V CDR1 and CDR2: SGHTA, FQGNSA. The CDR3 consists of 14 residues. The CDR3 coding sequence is TGTGCCAGCAACTTACTCAGTTCCTACAATGAGCAGTTCTTC. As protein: CASNLLSSYNEQFF.

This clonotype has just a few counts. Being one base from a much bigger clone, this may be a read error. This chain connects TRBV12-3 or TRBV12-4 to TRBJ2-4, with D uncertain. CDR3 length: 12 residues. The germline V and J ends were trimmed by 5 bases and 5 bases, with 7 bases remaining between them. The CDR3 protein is CASSVRQNIQYF. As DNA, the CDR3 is TGTGCCAGCAGTGTTAGGCAAAACATTCAGTACTTC.

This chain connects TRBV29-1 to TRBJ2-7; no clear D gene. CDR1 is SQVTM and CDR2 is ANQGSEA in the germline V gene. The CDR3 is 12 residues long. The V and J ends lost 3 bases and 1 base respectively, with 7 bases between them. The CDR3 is CSVELQSYEQYF. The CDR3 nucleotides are TGCAGCGTTGAGTTACAGTCCTACGAGCAGTACTTC.